This TCR beta chain was profiled in a study of human T cells and chemical hapten exposure. Study-level results: Compared to controls, expanded TCRs made significantly more large clusters of similar CDR3s.

Specified time point: pre-sensitization, week 0. Treatment in this sample: therapeutic diphenylcyclopropenone sensitization with weekly scalp DPC. The CDR3 is 14 residues long. Trimming took off 3 bases at V and 4 bases at J, with 13 bases between the two ends. Germline CDR1 reads SGHDN; CDR2 reads FVKESK. This clonotype turned up a few times. As yet, its antigen is unknown. Using its own MiXCR run on the RACE reads, TCRdb lists one record per CDR3 protein. Of approximately 320,000 distinct CDR3 sequences in the sample, roughly 6% were seen once. The TCR was taken from a young woman with alopecia areata. Some clones in this sample may be carry-over from other donors' samples. This specimen consisted of whole blood, obtained in connection with sensitization to the hapten diphenylcyclopropenone (DPC). The rearrangement joins TRBV14 to TRBJ2-7; D is unresolved. The CDR3 DNA is TGTGCCAGCAGCCAGACGACCAGGCCTTACGAGCAGTACTTC. Its protein is CASSQTTRPYEQYF.